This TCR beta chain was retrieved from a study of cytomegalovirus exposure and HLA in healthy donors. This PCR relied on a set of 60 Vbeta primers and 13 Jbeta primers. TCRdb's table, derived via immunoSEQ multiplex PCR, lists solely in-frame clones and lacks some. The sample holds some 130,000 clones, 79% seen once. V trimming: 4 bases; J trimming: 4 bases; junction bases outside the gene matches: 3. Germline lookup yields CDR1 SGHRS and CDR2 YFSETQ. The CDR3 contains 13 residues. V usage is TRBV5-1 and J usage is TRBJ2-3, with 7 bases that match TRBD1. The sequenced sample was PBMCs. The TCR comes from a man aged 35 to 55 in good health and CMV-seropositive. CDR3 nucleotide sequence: TGCGCCAGCAGCCAGCAGGGGGCAGATACGCAGTATTTT. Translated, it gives CASSQQGADTQYF.